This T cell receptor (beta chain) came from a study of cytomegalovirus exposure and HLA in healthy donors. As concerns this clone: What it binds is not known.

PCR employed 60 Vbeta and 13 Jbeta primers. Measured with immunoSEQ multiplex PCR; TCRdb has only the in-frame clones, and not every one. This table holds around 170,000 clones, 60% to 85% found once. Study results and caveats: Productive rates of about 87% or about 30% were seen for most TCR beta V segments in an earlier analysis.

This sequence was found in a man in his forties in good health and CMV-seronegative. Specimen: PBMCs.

The CDR3 region has the DNA TGTGCCAGCAGGCAAGCCAGAGAGAGGTACGAGCAGTACTTC. Its translation: CASRQARERYEQYF. The V and J genes are TRBV6-6 and TRBJ2-7; D gene uncertain. Germline V gene lookup returns CDR1 MNHNY and CDR2 SVGAGI (reference sequence). This CDR3 is built from 14 residues. Trimming removed 6 bases from V and 4 bases from J, with 16 bases in between.